The 28 T cell receptor beta chains in this list originate from one sample, sequenced in a study of Graves' ophthalmopathy and Graves' hyperthyroidism. RNA served as the template for amplifying TCR beta CDR3 regions. An initial RT-PCR round employing HTBI primers preceded a second-round multiplex PCR. TCRdb analysed the multiplex PCR reads with MiXCR anew, one entry per CDR3 protein. Altogether 350,000 to 400,000 distinct CDR3 sequences are present, around 18% being singletons, with the ten largest covering around 1.6%. Sequenced input: peripheral blood. The receptors here all came from a woman between 18 and 29 years old with Graves' ophthalmopathy.

The gene calls are TRBV12-3 or TRBV12-4 and TRBJ1-2; 7 nucleotides match TRBD1. Trimming removed 6 bases from V and 0 bases from J; junction bases left unmatched: 7. This CDR3 comprises 15 residues. The CDR3 DNA sequence: TGTGCCAGCAGGCAGACAGGGAATGCTAACTATGGCTACACCTTC. Translation gives CASRQTGNANYGYTF.

The V and J genes are TRBV20-1 and TRBJ1-3; TRBD1 agrees at 11 bases. Germline V lookup: CDR1 DFQATT, CDR2 SNEGSKA (reference sequence). There are 16 residues in the CDR3. J gave up 2 bases and V 4 bases, and 7 bases lay outside the gene matches. CDR3 residues: CSATKPGQGAGNTIYF. Written as DNA, the CDR3 is TGCAGTGCTACGAAGCCGGGACAGGGGGCTGGAAACACCATATATTTT.

The table lists this clonotype with many counts. The chain has TRBV7-2 and TRBJ1-5; a weak D match, TRBD1 (5 bases). V lost 0 bases, J lost 5 bases, and 17 bases lay in between. The CDR3 consists of 17 residues. Looked up from germline, CDR1 is SGHTA and CDR2 is FQGNSA. CDR3 DNA: TGTGCCAGCAGCTTAGCCCTTTCTCGGGGGTTTGATCAGCCCCAGCATTTT. Protein product: CASSLALSRGFDQPQHF. The full variable domain, its missing parts supplied by reference TRBV7-2 and TRBJ1-5, is GAGVSQSPSNKVTEKGKDVELRCDPISGHTALYWYRQSLGQGLEFLIYFQGNSAPDKSGLPSDRFSAERTGGSVSTLTIQRTQQEDSAVYLCASSLALSRGFDQPQHFGDGTRLSIL.

This clonotype was detected only a few times. The V gene is TRBV6-1, the J gene TRBJ1-5, with unresolved D. The CDR3 loop spans 15 amino acids. Germline values: CDR1 MNHNS, CDR2 SASEGT. V was pared by 4 bases and J by 1 base, with 11 bases between. CDR3 in amino acids: CASSGTRGSNQPQHF. The CDR3 bases are TGTGCCAGCAGTGGGACCAGAGGGAGCAATCAGCCCCAGCATTTT.

This clonotype was counted a few times. The chain carries TRBV3-1 and TRBJ2-7, with D perhaps being TRBD1 or TRBD2 (5 bases each). CDR3 length equals 18 residues. V lost 4 bases and J lost 2, with 24 bases in between. The germline V gene has CDR1 LGHDT and CDR2 YNNKEL (reference sequence). CDR3 in amino acids: CASSRAGTAPFHTYEQYF. The CDR3 DNA sequence: TGTGCCAGCAGCCGCGCCGGGACGGCCCCTTTTCATACCTACGAGCAGTACTTC.

Ten or more counts support this clonotype. The CDR3 does not close with the conserved phenylalanine or tryptophan, likely indicating a read error. The limits of the CDR3 on the DNA are not certain, so only TCRdb's listed CDR3 is given. This chain joins TRBV6-5 and TRBJ2-7; no check of the table's D call, TRBD2, against the DNA was made. The germline V gene has CDR1 MNHEY and CDR2 SVGAGI. The CDR3 region is 13 residues in length, termini included. CDR3 region: CASSYRPSDLPFL.

This clonotype was observed a few times. This chain links TRBV20-1 with TRBJ2-5, with TRBD1 matching over 9 bases. The V gene's germline CDR1 is DFQATT and CDR2 SNEGSKA (reference sequence). Trimming at V came to 6 bases and at J to 2 bases, leaving 1 base not matched to a gene. This CDR3 is 12 amino acids long. CDR3 bases: TGCAGTGCCGACAGGGGGCAAGAGACCCAGTACTTC. Residues: CSADRGQETQYF.

This clonotype was picked up many times. This sequence joins TRBV27 and TRBJ2-7, with 11 bases that match TRBD2. The CDR3 is 14 residues long. V trimming: 6 bases; J trimming: 6 bases; junction bases outside the gene matches: 7. Per germline, CDR1 MNHEY and CDR2 SMNVEV (reference sequence). The CDR3 coding sequence is TGTGCCAGCAGGACTAGCGGGGCTCCTGGCGAGCAGTACTTC. Residues: CASRTSGAPGEQYF.

This clonotype occurred once. The V call is TRBV6-1, the J call TRBJ2-2; a weak D match, TRBD1 (6 bases). The CDR3 length is 15 residues. The germline V gene has CDR1 MNHNS and CDR2 SASEGT. V gave up 6 bases and J gave up 4 bases, with 15 bases separating them. CDR3 amino acids: CASRGARPVTGELFF. DNA of the CDR3: TGTGCCAGCAGGGGGGCACGCCCGGTCACCGGGGAGCTGTTTTTT.

This clonotype was observed many times. The J gene is TRBJ2-7, the V gene TRBV19; a possible D gene is TRBD2 (5 bases). From germline, CDR1 is LNHDA and CDR2 SQIVND (reference sequence). V was shortened by 4 bases and J by 0 bases, with 13 bases between the two germline ends. The CDR3 loop spans 15 amino acids. The CDR3 DNA reads TGTGCCAGTAGTAGAGGGCCATCGTCCTCCTACGAGCAGTACTTC. Amino acids: CASSRGPSSSYEQYF. Full variable domain (missing parts from reference TRBV19 and TRBJ2-7): DGGITQSPKYLFRKEGQNVTLSCEQNLNHDAMYWYRQDPGQGLRLIYYSQIVNDFQKGDIAEGYSVSREKKESFPLTVTSAQKNPTAFYLCASSRGPSSSYEQYFGPGTRLTVT.

This clonotype was observed many times. The chain couples TRBV12-3 or TRBV12-4 to TRBJ1-2; 8 nucleotides agree with TRBD1. This CDR3 has 12 amino acids. Unmatched junction bases numbered 4, after V lost 5 bases and J lost 8 bases. CDR3 loop: CASSPGTGGYTF. CDR3 coding DNA: TGTGCCAGCAGTCCGGGGACAGGCGGCTACACCTTC.

This clonotype was seen repeatedly, ten times or more. This chain joins TRBV20-1 and TRBJ2-7, with D perhaps matching TRBD1 or TRBD2 (7 bases each). With 6 bases removed from V and 0 bases from J, the gap between germline ends came to 15 bases. CDR3 length: 14 residues. The germline gives CDR1 DFQATT, CDR2 SNEGSKA (reference sequence). CDR3: CSAGRGLGSYEQYF. The CDR3 nucleotides are TGCAGTGCGGGGAGGGGGCTGGGCTCCTACGAGCAGTACTTC.

This clonotype was seen ten or more times. The chain combines TRBV6-4 with TRBJ2-5; 9 bases map to TRBD1. Germline CDR1 reads MRHNA; CDR2 reads SNTAGT. The CDR3 covers 18 residues. V was clipped by 6 bases and J by 5 bases; unmatched bases: 19. CDR3 in amino acids: CASRSFRTGDSSWETQYF. CDR3 nucleotide sequence: TGTGCCAGCAGAAGCTTTCGGACAGGGGACAGCTCTTGGGAGACCCAGTACTTC.

Many counts were recorded for this clonotype. The chain uses TRBV15 and TRBJ2-5, with a weak D call TRBD2 (5 bases). Trimming removed 2 bases at V and 4 bases at J, with 17 bases between. CDR1 LNHNV and CDR2 YYDKDF come from the germline V gene (reference sequence). The CDR3 spans 16 residues. The CDR3 is CATSRSTFGKSETQYF. CDR3 DNA sequence: TGTGCCACCAGCAGATCCACCTTCGGGAAATCAGAGACCCAGTACTTC.

This clonotype was detected a few times. The V and J genes are TRBV12-3 or TRBV12-4 and TRBJ1-1; 7 positions match TRBD1. V lost 4 bases, J lost 4 bases, and 6 bases stayed unmatched. This CDR3 is built from 14 residues. Here the CDR3 DNA reads TGTGCCAGCAGTTCGACAGGGTTAGTCACTGAAGCTTTCTTT. It yields the protein CASSSTGLVTEAFF.

This clonotype was counted at least ten times. In DNA, the CDR3 is TGTGCCAGCAGACCCGACACCTATCAGCCCCAGCATTTT. This codes for CASRPDTYQPQHF. The chain carries TRBV2 and TRBJ1-5, with unresolved D. Trimming removed 6 bases from V and 5 bases from J, with 11 bases in between. This CDR3 has 13 residues. Germline V gives CDR1 SNHLY, CDR2 FYNNEI.

This clonotype was picked up many times. The chain employs TRBV2 and TRBJ2-7; D gene uncertain. The CDR3 has 11 residues. Germline V lookup: CDR1 SNHLY, CDR2 FYNNEI. V was clipped by 9 bases and J by 5 bases, with 11 bases between them. CDR3 protein: CASLGWNEQYF. The CDR3 DNA follows: TGTGCCAGTTTAGGGTGGAACGAGCAGTACTTC.

This clonotype was seen at least ten times. The genes are TRBV6-2 or TRBV6-3 and TRBJ2-7; D gene uncertain. This CDR3 has 16 residues. From germline, CDR1 is MNHEY and CDR2 SVGEGT. V was trimmed by 7 bases and J by 1 base, leaving 20 bases between them. The CDR3 sequence: CASTTNKGWMSYEQYF. CDR3 bases: TGTGCCAGCACCACTAACAAAGGGTGGATGTCCTACGAGCAGTACTTC.

The chain couples TRBV28 to TRBJ2-7, with D unclear. CDR1 is MDHEN, CDR2 SYDVKM, per germline. This CDR3 is built from 14 residues. The V and J ends lost 5 bases and 0 bases respectively, with 11 bases between them. The CDR3, as DNA: TGTGCCAGCAGTCCTCCCGGAAGCTCCTACGAGCAGTACTTC. Its translation: CASSPPGSSYEQYF.

The V call is TRBV24-1, the J call TRBJ2-7, with 7 bases matching TRBD2. Trimming cost V 2 bases and J 5 bases; bases outside gene matches: 5. The CDR3 runs 14 residues. CDR1 is KGHDR, CDR2 SFDVKD, per germline. The CDR3 DNA reads TGTGCCACCAGTGATTCCCAGGGAGGGGACGAGCAGTACTTC. Protein sequence: CATSDSQGGDEQYF.

This clonotype was observed many times. The chain is built from TRBV28 and TRBJ2-5; perhaps TRBD2 as D (5 bases). This CDR3 has 13 amino acids. In germline, CDR1 is MDHEN, CDR2 SYDVKM. With 9 bases removed from V and 5 bases from J, the gap between germline ends came to 16 bases. As DNA, the CDR3 is TGTGCCAGTGCTTATCCCCCGGGGGAGACCCAGTACTTC. This sequence encodes CASAYPPGETQYF.

This clonotype was observed at least ten times. The V and J genes are TRBV6-2 or TRBV6-3 and TRBJ2-7; the match to TRBD2 covers 9 bases. Germline CDR1 and CDR2: MNHEY and SVGEGT. V dropped 2 bases and J dropped 0; count of bases not matched to a gene: 5. This CDR3 contains 16 residues. CDR3 region: CASSYRRGGVSYEQYF. The CDR3 region has the DNA TGTGCCAGCAGTTACCGACGCGGGGGGGTCTCCTACGAGCAGTACTTC.

The sample holds a few counts of this clonotype. CDR3 DNA sequence: TGTGCCTCGAAAACACAGGACCGGCCCCAGCATTTT. Its translation is CASKTQDRPQHF. The chain is built from TRBV30 and TRBJ1-5, with a weak D call TRBD1 (5 bases). This CDR3 comprises 12 residues. V gave up 7 bases and J gave up 9 bases, with 16 bases separating them. Germline V lookup: CDR1 GTSNPN, CDR2 SVGIG (reference sequence).

This clonotype was counted many times. The rearrangement uses TRBV7-3 and TRBJ1-1; D is unresolved. This CDR3 has 13 residues. Trimming removed 2 bases from V and 5 bases from J, with 9 bases in between. Germline-derived CDR1 and CDR2 are SGHTA and FQGTGA. CDR3 nucleotide sequence: TGTGCCAGCAGCTTACTGGCGCAGACTGAAGCTTTCTTT. As protein: CASSLLAQTEAFF.

This clonotype was recorded many times. The V and J genes are TRBV7-9 and TRBJ2-5; D gene unclear. Germline values: CDR1 SEHNR, CDR2 FQNEAQ (reference sequence). The length of the CDR3 is 14 residues. Trimming pared 5 bases from V and 0 bases from J, leaving 10 bases between. CDR3 DNA: TGTGCCAGCAGCCCCCAGATGTACCAAGAGACCCAGTACTTC. It translates to CASSPQMYQETQYF.

This clonotype was counted at least ten times. The chain has TRBV7-3 and TRBJ2-2, with D hard to call. The CDR3 contains 13 residues. V was pared by 2 bases and J by 4 bases, with 5 bases between. Germline V lookup: CDR1 SGHTA, CDR2 FQGTGA. The chain's CDR3 is CASSLPLTGELFF. The CDR3, as DNA: TGTGCCAGCAGCTTACCCCTCACCGGGGAGCTGTTTTTT.

The chain has TRBV27 and TRBJ1-5, with 8 bases that match TRBD1. Per germline, CDR1 MNHEY and CDR2 SMNVEV (reference sequence). The CDR3 has 16 residues. Trimming cost V 7 bases and J 3 bases; bases outside gene matches: 11. In DNA form, the CDR3 reads TGTGCCAGCATACTATCCGGGACAGGTTTCAATCAGCCCCAGCATTTT. Protein product: CASILSGTGFNQPQHF.

This clonotype was seen at least ten times. The rearrangement links TRBV9 to TRBJ2-7, with 7 bases identical to TRBD1. The junction had 12 bases not matched to a gene; V was cut back by 4 bases and J by 2 bases. The V gene's germline CDR1 is SGDLS and CDR2 YYNGEE. This CDR3 contains 16 residues. Here the CDR3 DNA reads TGTGCCAGCAGCCCCTTTAGACAGGGCCCAACCTACGAGCAGTACTTC. This gives the protein CASSPFRQGPTYEQYF.